The rows below give T cell receptor beta chains drawn from one sample of a study of spatial heterogeneity in lung cancer. A single record per CDR3 protein comes from TCRdb applying MiXCR to the 5' RACE reads. The sample contains 60,000 to 90,000 distinct CDR3 sequences, 10% to 15% of which appear only once. The sequencing used PBMCs, collected at surgery. These receptors came from a male donor with early-stage non-small cell lung cancer. The CDR3 runs from the conserved cysteine through the conserved F or W. A D gene is named only where the DNA matches it firmly. Part of the rows lack a size; the others show once, few, many or a class for expanded clones.

-	TRBV6-5	many	TRBJ2-2	CASSAADGIYTGELFF	TGTGCCAGCAGTGCGGCGGACGGGATTTACACCGGGGAGCTGTTTTTT
TRBD2	TRBV28	many	TRBJ2-3	CASSSVPAGFTDTQYF	TGTGCCAGCAGTTCAGTGCCAGCGGGATTCACAGATACGCAGTATTTT
-	TRBV24-1	-	TRBJ2-1	CATSEGTPDEQFF	TGTGCCACCAGTGAGGGGACACCCGATGAGCAGTTCTTC
TRBD1	TRBV20-1	-	TRBJ1-5	CSARRQGANQPQHF	TGCAGTGCTAGAAGACAGGGGGCGAATCAGCCCCAGCATTTT
TRBD1	TRBV29-1	-	TRBJ1-2	CSVRTGYGYTF	TGCAGCGTTCGGACAGGGTATGGCTACACCTTC
-	TRBV5-1	few	TRBJ2-7	CASSLRQSSYEQYF	TGCGCCAGCAGCTTGAGGCAGAGCTCCTACGAGCAGTACTTC
TRBD1	TRBV10-3	-	TRBJ1-6	CAIRPTGINSPLHF	TGTGCCATCCGCCCGACAGGGATTAATTCACCCCTCCACTTT
-	TRBV3-1	-	TRBJ1-6	CASSQDWGNNSPLHF	TGTGCCAGCAGCCAAGATTGGGGCAATAATTCACCCCTCCACTTT
-	TRBV9	many	TRBJ2-1	CASSLDSYNEQFF	TGTGCCAGCAGCCTCGACTCCTACAATGAGCAGTTCTTC
-	TRBV5-1	few	TRBJ2-1	CASSLGGGSYNEQFF	TGCGCCAGCAGCCTGGGGGGAGGCTCCTACAATGAGCAGTTCTTC
-	TRBV6-5	few	TRBJ2-2	CASSYSLWENTGELFF	TGTGCCAGCAGTTACTCTTTGTGGGAGAACACCGGGGAGCTGTTTTTT
-	TRBV5-1	many	TRBJ1-1	CASSLGDLVTEAFF	TGCGCCAGCAGCTTGGGGGACCTTGTCACTGAAGCTTTCTTT
-	TRBV10-3	many	TRBJ1-1	CATRGKTEYTEAFF	TGTGCCACTAGGGGGAAAACAGAATACACTGAAGCTTTCTTT
-	TRBV4-1	few	TRBJ1-4	CASSQRGEKLFF	TGCGCCAGCAGCCAACGGGGCGAAAAACTGTTTTTT
TRBD1	TRBV6-1	-	TRBJ2-2	CASSEVTGGTGELFF	TGTGCCAGCAGTGAAGTTACAGGGGGGACCGGGGAGCTGTTTTTT
-	TRBV12-3/TRBV12-4	-	TRBJ2-3	CASSPVGPGTSTDTQYF	TGTGCCAGCAGTCCAGTAGGTCCCGGGACCAGCACAGATACGCAGTATTTT
-	TRBV7-9	many	TRBJ1-2	CASSRVDYGYTF	TGTGCCAGCTCTCGTGTAGACTATGGCTACACCTTC
TRBD2	TRBV28	few	TRBJ2-4	CATQSGGNIQYF	TGTGCCACCCAATCGGGGGGAAACATTCAGTACTTC
-	TRBV29-1	-	TRBJ1-1	CSVEDGRGSFF	TGCAGCGTTGAAGATGGAAGGGGTTCTTTCTTT
-	TRBV18	few	TRBJ1-1	CASLTLGGVNTEAFF	TGTGCCAGCCTCACTTTAGGAGGCGTGAACACTGAAGCTTTCTTT
-	TRBV12-3/TRBV12-4	many	TRBJ2-1	CASSPKRDEQFF	TGTGCCAGCAGTCCTAAGCGGGATGAGCAGTTCTTC
-	TRBV7-9	few	TRBJ1-3	CASSVTGNLETTIYF	TGTGCCAGCAGCGTAACAGGGAATCTGGAAACAACCATATATTTT
TRBD1	TRBV4-3	-	TRBJ1-2	CASSQDPRGALSGYTF	TGCGCCAGCAGCCAAGATCCCAGGGGGGCATTGAGTGGCTACACCTTC
-	TRBV18	once	TRBJ2-5	CASSPGLRETQYF	TGTGCCAGCTCACCGGGGTTACGTGAGACCCAGTACTTC
TRBD2	TRBV20-1	few	TRBJ2-3	CSASRISAREITDTQYF	TGCAGTGCTAGTCGAATATCCGCGCGGGAGATCACAGATACGCAGTATTTT
TRBD1	TRBV13	few	TRBJ1-5	CASSFGERGPDQPQHF	TGTGCCAGCAGCTTTGGTGAAAGGGGGCCCGATCAGCCCCAGCATTTT
-	TRBV20-1	-	TRBJ1-5	CSASTGTPSNQPQHF	TGCAGTGCGTCCACCGGGACACCAAGCAATCAGCCCCAGCATTTT
-	TRBV7-6	-	TRBJ1-1	CASSVSRAMNTEAFF	TGTGCCAGCAGCGTGTCCAGGGCGATGAACACTGAAGCTTTCTTT
-	TRBV3-1	many	TRBJ1-3	CASSQESSGNTIYF	TGTGCCAGCAGCCAGGAAAGCTCTGGAAACACCATATATTTT
TRBD1	TRBV9	-	TRBJ2-4	CASSVRDSVFPLAKNIQYF	TGTGCCAGCAGCGTACGGGACAGCGTATTTCCCCTAGCCAAAAACATTCAGTACTTC
-	TRBV5-1	-	TRBJ2-3	CASSLEPNRGTDTQYF	TGCGCCAGCAGCTTGGAGCCTAATCGAGGCACAGATACGCAGTATTTT
TRBD1	TRBV5-1	many	TRBJ2-7	CASSLADRDEQYF	TGCGCCAGCAGCCTCGCGGACAGGGACGAGCAGTACTTC
-	TRBV5-1	many	TRBJ2-3	CASSSAHYTDTQYF	TGCGCCAGCAGCTCAGCCCACTACACAGATACGCAGTATTTT
-	TRBV30	many	TRBJ1-6	CAWSVMGQNSPLHF	TGTGCCTGGAGTGTGATGGGCCAAAATTCACCCCTCCACTTT
-	TRBV18	few	TRBJ2-5	CASSADLQETQYF	TGTGCCAGCTCAGCCGACCTCCAAGAGACCCAGTACTTC
TRBD2	TRBV12-3/TRBV12-4	-	TRBJ2-5	CASSNPGGVWETQYF	TGTGCCAGCAGCAACCCTGGGGGGGTCTGGGAGACCCAGTACTTC
-	TRBV7-9	-	TRBJ1-2	CASSFLPAGTQF	TGTGCCAGCAGTTTTTTGCCCGCCGGGACCCAATTC
TRBD2	TRBV5-1	few	TRBJ2-1	CASSFQVAGNSYNEQFF	TGCGCCAGCAGCTTCCAGGTAGCGGGAAATTCCTACAATGAGCAGTTCTTC
TRBD1	TRBV20-1	many	TRBJ1-1	CSAHRPGTGNTEAFF	TGCAGTGCTCACCGTCCCGGGACAGGGAACACTGAAGCTTTCTTT
-	TRBV20-1	-	TRBJ2-3	CSALGGQGADTQYF	TGCAGTGCCCTAGGGGGGCAGGGGGCAGATACGCAGTATTTT